The clone carrying this T cell receptor beta chain appeared once. Germline V lookup: CDR1 SQVTM, CDR2 ANQGSEA. This CDR3 has 15 amino acids. The junction had 8 bases not matched to a gene; V was cut back by 5 bases and J by 7 bases. The sample is drawn from a study of OX40 agonist ivuxolimab in advanced cancers. Here immunoSEQ multiplex PCR was the method, and the copy in TCRdb shows in-frame clones only, minus some. The data hold some 66,000 clones, with about nine tenths observed a single time. Sample: CD4+ or CD8+ T cells sorted from blood, taken in a trial of the OX40 agonist ivuxolimab. The V call is TRBV29-1, the J call TRBJ2-1; 13 bases align to TRBD2. This clonotype originated in an adult with an advanced solid tumor such as melanoma, head and neck, liver or kidney cancer. As DNA, the CDR3 is TGCAGCGTTCCCACTAGCGGGGGGGCATGGAATGAGCAGTTCTTC. Amino acids: CSVPTSGGAWNEQFF.